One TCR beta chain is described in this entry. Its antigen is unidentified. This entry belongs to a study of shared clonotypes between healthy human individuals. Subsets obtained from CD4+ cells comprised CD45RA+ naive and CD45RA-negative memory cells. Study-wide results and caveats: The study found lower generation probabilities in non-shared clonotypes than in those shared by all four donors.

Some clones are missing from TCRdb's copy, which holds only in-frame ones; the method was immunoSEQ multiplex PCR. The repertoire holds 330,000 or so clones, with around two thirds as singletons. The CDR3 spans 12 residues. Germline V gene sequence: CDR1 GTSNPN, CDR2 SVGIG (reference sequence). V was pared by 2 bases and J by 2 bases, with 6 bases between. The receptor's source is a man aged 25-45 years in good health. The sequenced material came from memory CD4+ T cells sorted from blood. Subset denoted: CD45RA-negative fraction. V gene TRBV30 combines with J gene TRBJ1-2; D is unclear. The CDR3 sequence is CAWSPLNYGYTF. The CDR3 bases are TGTGCCTGGAGTCCCCTAAACTATGGCTACACCTTC.